This passage covers 8 T cell receptor beta chains from one sample sequenced in a study of regulatory T cells in long-lasting Graves disease. The time point was: newly diagnosed GD, antithyroid drugs for less than 3 months. RNA from PBMCs was the source of the TCR library. According to the study, TCR beta libraries were built with iRepertoire HTBI primers and CDR3-region Arm-PCR. Via MiXCR, TCRdb re-called the multiplex PCR reads, giving one row per CDR3 protein. Here the sample spans 350,000 to 400,000 distinct CDR3 sequences, 15% to 19% being singletons. Sequences were derived from peripheral blood mononuclear cells (PBMCs), sampled at new diagnosis, from a patient treated with antithyroid drugs. All receptors come from a female donor with Graves disease.

In its sample, this clonotype was seen many times. The genes are TRBV5-6 and TRBJ1-3, with D uncertain. CDR1 and CDR2 from the germline V gene are SGHDT and YYEEEE. Trimming left V 0 bases short and J 0 bases short, with 4 bases between. This CDR3 has 14 amino acids. The CDR3 loop reads CASSLVISGNTIYF. CDR3 bases: TGTGCCAGCAGCTTGGTCATCTCTGGAAACACCATATATTTT.

This clonotype was detected ten times or more. This rearrangement joins TRBV27 to TRBJ1-1; D not resolved. V shed 5 bases and J shed 7 bases, with 14 bases lying between them. Per germline, CDR1 MNHEY and CDR2 SMNVEV (reference sequence). This CDR3 is 13 amino acids long. CDR3 protein: CASSPMLNLEAFF. CDR3 nucleotides: TGTGCCAGCAGTCCAATGCTTAACCTTGAAGCTTTCTTT.

This clonotype was counted at least ten times. This chain joins TRBV29-1 and TRBJ1-1, with D maybe TRBD1 (5 bases). V was clipped by 4 bases and J by 1 base, with 10 bases between them. The germline V gene has CDR1 SQVTM and CDR2 ANQGSEA. This CDR3 has 13 residues. Here the CDR3 reads CSVAPQGNTEAFF. The DNA of the CDR3 is TGCAGCGTTGCCCCTCAGGGGAACACTGAAGCTTTCTTT.

The gene calls are TRBV11-2 and TRBJ2-3; TRBD2 matches at 14 bases. Germline-derived CDR1 and CDR2 are SGHAT and FQNNGV. V shed 5 bases, J shed 2 bases, and the junction held 3 bases outside the gene matches. The CDR3 loop spans 16 amino acids. CDR3 protein: CASSPGLAGDTDTQYF. CDR3 DNA sequence: TGTGCCAGCAGCCCGGGACTAGCGGGGGACACAGATACGCAGTATTTT.

Remarks on this clonotype: A much larger clonotype is one base distant, so this may be a read error. V usage is TRBV6-2 or TRBV6-3 and J usage is TRBJ2-2; D is unresolved. The germline CDR1 and CDR2 sequences are MNHEY and SVGEGT. The CDR3 is 13 residues long. CDR3 sequence (DNA): TGTGCCAGCAGTGACTCGGACACCGGGGAGCTGTTTTTT. Translated, it gives CASSDSDTGELFF.

Many counts were recorded for this clonotype. This chain joins TRBV2 and TRBJ1-1; maybe TRBD1 (6 bases). CDR3 length: 12 residues. The ends were cut back, 6 bases at V and 10 bases at J, with 15 bases in the middle. Germline V gives CDR1 SNHLY, CDR2 FYNNEI. The CDR3 region is CASRNRDAGAFF. CDR3 DNA sequence: TGTGCCAGCAGAAACAGGGACGCAGGAGCTTTCTTT. The whole variable domain, filled in from reference TRBV2 and TRBJ1-1, reads EPEVTQTPSHQVTQMGQEVILRCVPISNHLYFYWYRQILGQKVEFLVSFYNNEISEKSEIFDDQFSVERPDGSNFTLKIRSTKLEDSAMYFCASRNRDAGAFFGQGTRLTVV.

The genes are TRBV12-3 or TRBV12-4 and TRBJ2-5; no firm D call. The CDR3 runs 15 residues. The V and J ends lost 4 bases and 2 bases respectively, with 14 bases between them. The CDR3 DNA reads TGTGCCAGCAGTTCCCCCCGGGTCTATCAAGAGACCCAGTACTTC. Translated, it gives CASSSPRVYQETQYF.

In the case of this clonotype: At one boundary the junction diverges from the germline segment, which might be a read error. This chain uses TRBV6-1 with TRBJ2-7, with 9 bases that match TRBD2. CDR3 length: 15 residues. Germline V gives CDR1 MNHNS, CDR2 SASEGT. As DNA, the CDR3 is TGTGCCAGCACCCCAGGCGGCGGGAGGGCCTACGGGCAGTACTTC. Its protein is CASTPGGGRAYGQYF.